This passage covers 21 T cell receptor beta chains from one sample sequenced in a study of control samples from healthy donors and cancer patients. Data came from immunoSEQ multiplex PCR; TCRdb stores just in-frame clones and leaves some out. The sample includes 150,000 to 200,000 clones, 85% to 95% of them seen just once. Sequenced material: blood. These receptors were collected from a man younger than 45 in good health.

V is TRBV2 and J is TRBJ1-6; the D gene is possibly TRBD1 (5 bases). Trimming removed 7 bases from V and 5 bases from J, with 15 bases in between. This CDR3 has 15 residues. Germline V gives CDR1 SNHLY, CDR2 FYNNEI. DNA for the CDR3: TGTGCCAGCACCGTCGGGGGAAACAATAATTCACCCCTCCACTTT. This gives the protein CASTVGGNNNSPLHF.

The chain combines TRBV9 with TRBJ1-1; 9 bases fit TRBD1. Trimming cost V 3 bases and J 0 bases; bases outside gene matches: 6. This CDR3 contains 16 residues. The germline CDR1 and CDR2 sequences are SGDLS and YYNGEE. CDR3 protein: CASSAGTGLVNTEAFF. The CDR3 DNA reads as TGTGCCAGCAGCGCCGGGACAGGGTTAGTGAACACTGAAGCTTTCTTT.

The CDR3 DNA is TGTGCCTGGAGGGATGAGCCGAGCACCGGGGAGCTGTTTTTT. It specifies CAWRDEPSTGELFF. The chain joins TRBV30 to TRBJ2-2; D is unresolved. The CDR3 length is 14 residues. Trimming left V 3 bases short and J 4 bases short, with 12 bases between. From germline, CDR1 is GTSNPN and CDR2 SVGIG (reference sequence).

The chain recombines TRBV9 with TRBJ2-7; D possibly matches TRBD1 or TRBD2 (5 bases each). Germline V gives CDR1 SGDLS, CDR2 YYNGEE. CDR3 length: 14 amino acids. Between the trimmed V and J ends, which lost 4 bases and 2 bases, there was a span of 13 bases. The CDR3 sequence: CASSPGTAAYEQYF. The CDR3 DNA reads TGTGCCAGCAGCCCTGGGACCGCTGCCTACGAGCAGTACTTC.

The CDR3 DNA sequence: TGTGCCTGGAGTCCCGACAGACCCTCCTACGAGCAGTACTTC. As protein: CAWSPDRPSYEQYF. The chain has TRBV30 and TRBJ2-7; perhaps TRBD1 as D (5 bases). V lost 2 bases and J lost 0, with 11 bases in between. The germline V gene encodes CDR1 GTSNPN and CDR2 SVGIG (reference sequence). This CDR3 spans 14 amino acids. The full variable domain, rest sourced from reference TRBV30 and TRBJ2-7, is SQTIHQWPATLVQPVGSPLSLECTVEGTSNPNLYWYRQAAGRGLQLLFYSVGIGQISSEVPQNLSASRPQDRQFILSSKKLLLSDSGFYLCAWSPDRPSYEQYFGPGTRLTVT.

The chain recombines TRBV27 with TRBJ1-1; D call uncertain. The CDR3 totals 15 residues. The germline gives CDR1 MNHEY, CDR2 SMNVEV (reference sequence). V was clipped by 4 bases and J by 1 base, with 13 bases between them. The CDR3 here is CASSSTLLRNTEAFF. The CDR3 DNA sequence: TGTGCCAGCAGTTCCACCCTCCTTAGGAACACTGAAGCTTTCTTT.

The gene calls are TRBV19 and TRBJ1-5; perhaps TRBD1 as D (5 bases). There are 13 residues in the CDR3. With 5 bases removed from V and 7 bases from J, the gap between germline ends came to 12 bases. Germline CDR1 and CDR2: LNHDA and SQIVND (reference sequence). The CDR3 bases are TGTGCCAGTAGTGGGCAGGGTCTGCAGCCCCAGCATTTT. Translating gives CASSGQGLQPQHF.

This sequence joins TRBV7-9 and TRBJ2-5, with 12 bases that match TRBD1. The CDR3 runs 15 residues. Trimming at V came to 7 bases and at J to 5 bases, leaving 8 bases not matched to a gene. Per germline, CDR1 SEHNR and CDR2 FQNEAQ (reference sequence). In DNA form, the CDR3 reads TGTGCCAGCAAAAAAGGGGACAGGGGGCAGGAGACCCAGTACTTC. Amino acid sequence: CASKKGDRGQETQYF. The full variable domain, rest sourced from reference TRBV7-9 and TRBJ2-5, is DTGVSQNPRHKITKRGQNVTFRCDPISEHNRLYWYRQTLGQGPEFLTYFQNEAQLEKSRLLSDRFSAERPKGSFSTLEIQRTEQGDSAMYLCASKKGDRGQETQYFGPGTRLLVL.

CDR3 region: CASSYIRGAVNTEAFF. The CDR3 DNA follows: TGTGCCAGCAGTTACATAAGAGGGGCGGTGAACACTGAAGCTTTCTTT. The V gene is TRBV6-2 or TRBV6-3, the J gene TRBJ1-1; tentative D call: TRBD1 (5 bases). The V end lost 2 bases, the J end lost 0 bases, and 13 bases lay between the germline ends. Germline V gives CDR1 MNHEY, CDR2 SVGEGT. The CDR3 has 16 amino acids.

This sequence joins TRBV6-5 and TRBJ1-1, with 7 bases matching TRBD1. The CDR3 consists of 14 residues. Germline V gene lookup returns CDR1 MNHEY and CDR2 SVGAGI. The trim removed 6 bases at V and 4 bases at J, leaving 8 bases unmatched. The CDR3 spells CASRKQGRTTEAFF. The DNA for the CDR3 is TGTGCCAGCAGAAAACAGGGGAGAACCACTGAAGCTTTCTTT.

The V gene is TRBV3-1 (or the pseudogene TRBV3-2), the J gene TRBJ2-1; 11 bases are a match to TRBD2. Per the germline V gene, CDR1 is LGHDT and CDR2 is YNNKEL (reference sequence). The CDR3 has 16 residues. The V and J ends lost 1 base and 7 bases, in that order; junction bases with no gene match: 6. Written as DNA, the CDR3 is TGTGCCAGCAGCCAAGTTTTTGGGACTAGCGGAAATGAGCAGTTCTTC. This sequence encodes CASSQVFGTSGNEQFF.

This chain links TRBV6-1 with TRBJ1-5; 7 bases are a match to TRBD1. Germline values: CDR1 MNHNS, CDR2 SASEGT. Trimming at V came to 2 bases and at J to 6 bases, leaving 4 bases not matched to a gene. This CDR3 contains 14 residues. The CDR3 region is CASSEYRGTQPQHF. The CDR3 nucleotides are TGTGCCAGCAGTGAATACAGGGGCACTCAGCCCCAGCATTTT.

The J gene is TRBJ2-7, the V gene TRBV7-2, with D possibly being TRBD2 (6 bases). The V end lost 4 bases, the J end lost 6 bases, and 10 bases lay between the germline ends. The length of the CDR3 is 12 residues. CDR1 is SGHTA, CDR2 FQGNSA, per germline. DNA for the CDR3: TGTGCCAGCAGCTCCGTAGCGGCCGAGCAGTACTTC. Protein: CASSSVAAEQYF.

This rearrangement joins TRBV4-2 to TRBJ1-3; 9 bases are shared with TRBD1. The ends lost 0 bases at V and 4 bases at J; junction bases unmatched: 7. The CDR3 contains 17 residues. The germline V gene has CDR1 LGHNA and CDR2 YNFKEQ. For the CDR3, the DNA is TGTGCCAGCAGCCAAGACGGGACAGGGTCGGCGGGAAACACCATATATTTT. It codes for CASSQDGTGSAGNTIYF.

The V and J genes are TRBV6-6 and TRBJ2-3; D tentatively fits TRBD1 or TRBD2 (5 bases each). Trimming left V 2 bases short and J 3 bases short, with 12 bases between. The CDR3 spans 15 residues. Per the germline V gene, CDR1 is MNHNY and CDR2 is SVGAGI (reference sequence). CDR3 DNA sequence: TGTGCCAGCAGTTACCAGGGACCACCTACAGATACGCAGTATTTT. The encoded protein is CASSYQGPPTDTQYF.

The rearrangement joins TRBV24-1 to TRBJ2-3, with TRBD2 as a possible D gene (5 bases). CDR3 length equals 15 residues. The germline V gene encodes CDR1 KGHDR and CDR2 SFDVKD. V lost 3 bases, J lost 0 bases, and 9 bases lay in between. This chain's CDR3 is CATSDRLSSTDTQYF. CDR3 in DNA: TGTGCCACCAGTGATAGACTATCGAGCACAGATACGCAGTATTTT.

The chain carries TRBV30 and TRBJ1-1, with unresolved D. Germline CDR1 and CDR2: GTSNPN and SVGIG (reference sequence). V shed 2 bases and J shed 4 bases, with 5 bases lying between them. The CDR3 contains 11 residues. The chain's CDR3 is CAWSITTEAFF. The CDR3 nucleotides are TGTGCCTGGAGTATCACCACTGAAGCTTTCTTT.

The V and J genes are TRBV5-4 and TRBJ2-7; TRBD2 matches at 12 bases. There are 19 residues in the CDR3. The ends lost 2 bases at V and 0 bases at J; junction bases unmatched: 12. Germline CDR1 SGHNT, CDR2 YYREEE (reference sequence). The CDR3: CASSFDSILAGGLSYEQYF. DNA of the CDR3: TGTGCCAGCAGCTTTGACAGCATACTAGCGGGGGGTCTCTCCTACGAGCAGTACTTC.

The V gene is TRBV3-1 (or the pseudogene TRBV3-2), the J gene TRBJ2-1; 11 nucleotides align to TRBD1. The germline V gene encodes CDR1 LGHDT and CDR2 YNNKEL (reference sequence). The length of the CDR3 is 16 residues. V was clipped by 0 bases and J by 3 bases; unmatched bases: 1. DNA for the CDR3: TGTGCCAGCAGCCAAGATGGGACAGGGGGCTACAATGAGCAGTTCTTC. This codes for CASSQDGTGGYNEQFF.

This chain links TRBV9 with TRBJ1-1, with 7 bases aligning to TRBD1. The CDR3 has 15 amino acids. Germline CDR1 is SGDLS and CDR2 is YYNGEE. The ends lost 4 bases at V and 0 bases at J; junction bases unmatched: 6. DNA of the CDR3: TGTGCCAGCAGCTCAGAGACAGGGATGAACACTGAAGCTTTCTTT. It is translated as CASSSETGMNTEAFF.

The sample holds a few counts of this clone. V usage is TRBV2 and J usage is TRBJ1-4, with D possibly TRBD1 on 6 matching bases. Germline-derived CDR1 and CDR2 are SNHLY and FYNNEI. V was pared by 6 bases and J by 6 bases, with 8 bases between. The CDR3 is 12 amino acids. The CDR3 loop reads CASRGADEKLFF. The CDR3 nucleotides are TGTGCCAGCAGGGGGGCCGATGAAAAACTGTTTTTT.